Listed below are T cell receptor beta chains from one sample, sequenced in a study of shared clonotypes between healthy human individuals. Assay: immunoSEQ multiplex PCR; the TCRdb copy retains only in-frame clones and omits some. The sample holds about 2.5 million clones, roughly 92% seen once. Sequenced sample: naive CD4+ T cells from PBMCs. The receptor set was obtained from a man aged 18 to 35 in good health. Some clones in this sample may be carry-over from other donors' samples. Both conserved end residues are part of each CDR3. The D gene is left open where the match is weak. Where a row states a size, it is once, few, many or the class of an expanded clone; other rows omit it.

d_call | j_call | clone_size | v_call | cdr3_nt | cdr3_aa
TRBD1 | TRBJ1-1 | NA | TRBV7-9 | TGTGCCAGCAGCAGGGGACAGGGATACACTGAAGCTTTCTTT | CASSRGQGYTEAFF
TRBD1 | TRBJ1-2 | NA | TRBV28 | TGTGCCAGCAGTTTGTTTTCTACAGGGGCGAGCCGTCATGGCTACACCTTC | CASSLFSTGASRHGYTF
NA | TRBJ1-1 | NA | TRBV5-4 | TGTGCCAGCAGCTCCCCGGACCGAGAATACTCTGAAGCTTTCTTT | CASSSPDREYSEAFF
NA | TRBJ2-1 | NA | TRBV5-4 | TGTGCCAGCAGCTTGGGAGCCTACAATGAGCAGTTCTTC | CASSLGAYNEQFF
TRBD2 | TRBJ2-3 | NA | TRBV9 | TGTGCCAGCAGCGAAAGGGGGCGACTAGCGGGAGTTCCGGATACGCAGTATTTT | CASSERGRLAGVPDTQYF
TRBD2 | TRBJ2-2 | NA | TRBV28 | TGTGCCAGCAGTTTATCGGGCGGGAGCCCGAACACCGGGGAGCTGTTTTTT | CASSLSGGSPNTGELFF
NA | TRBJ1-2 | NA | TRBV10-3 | TGTGCCATCAGTGAATACAGGGTTGGCTACACCTTC | CAISEYRVGYTF
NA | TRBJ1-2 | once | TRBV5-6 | TGTGCCAGCAGCCAGATACAGTATGGCTACACCTTC | CASSQIQYGYTF
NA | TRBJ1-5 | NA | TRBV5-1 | TGCGCCAGCACCAAAAACGGACAGCCCAATCAGCCCCAGCATTTT | CASTKNGQPNQPQHF
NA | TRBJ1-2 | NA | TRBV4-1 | TGCGCCAGCAGCGGGACCGCACTTCTGGGCTACACCTTC | CASSGTALLGYTF